The 11 T cell receptor beta chains reported below all come from one sample, sequenced in a study of blood T cells in healthy people across ages. Together with a sample-barcoded 5' primer, a J-beta primer mix was included in a second PCR lasting roughly 7 to 11 cycles. Via MiXCR, TCRdb re-called the 5' RACE reads, giving one row per CDR3 protein. The sample lists around 900,000 distinct CDR3 sequences; under 35% were seen once. Specimen: blood. The source of these receptors is a woman of 80 years or more in good health.

Concerning this clonotype: The junction differs from germline at one of its ends, possibly a read error. J is TRBJ2-6 and V is TRBV6-6; D is tentatively TRBD1 or TRBD2 (6 bases each). CDR3 size: 13 residues. Germline V CDR1 and CDR2: MNHNY, SVGAGI (reference sequence). CDR3: CASGGSGANVRTF. The CDR3 DNA is TGTGCCAGCGGGGGTTCGGGGGCCAACGTCCGGACTTTC.

This clonotype occurred many times. V and J are TRBV30 and TRBJ2-1; TRBD1 aligns across 7 bases. Per the germline V gene, CDR1 is GTSNPN and CDR2 is SVGIG (reference sequence). The CDR3 loop spans 14 amino acids. V lost 2 bases and J lost 6; bases outside the gene matches: 7. CDR3 in amino acids: CAWSWGNRGNEQFF. The CDR3 bases are TGTGCCTGGAGTTGGGGTAACAGGGGCAATGAGCAGTTCTTC.

There are many counts of this clonotype. The rearrangement links TRBV28 to TRBJ2-7; TRBD1 is a possible D gene (6 bases). Germline V gene sequence: CDR1 MDHEN, CDR2 SYDVKM. V was trimmed by 7 bases and J by 2 bases, leaving 15 bases between them. This CDR3 region has 14 residues. CDR3 region: CASNSYRETYEQYF. The CDR3 coding sequence is TGTGCCAGCAACTCATACAGGGAAACCTACGAGCAGTACTTC.

This clonotype was seen ten or more times. The chain joins TRBV7-9 to TRBJ1-2, with TRBD1 matching over 10 bases. V lost 8 bases, J lost 5 bases, and 8 bases stayed unmatched. Germline V gives CDR1 SEHNR, CDR2 FQNEAQ (reference sequence). The CDR3 is made up of 14 amino acids. This chain's CDR3 is CASLTTGQGYGYTF. The CDR3 DNA sequence: TGTGCCAGCTTGACCACGGGACAGGGGTATGGCTACACCTTC.

This rearrangement joins TRBV7-2 to TRBJ1-2; D remains ambiguous. Trimming removed 2 bases from V and 8 bases from J, with 12 bases in between. CDR3 length: 13 residues. The V gene's germline CDR1 is SGHTA and CDR2 FQGNSA. The CDR3 DNA reads TGTGCCAGCAGCTTAATGGGCGGTGTAGGCTACACCTTC. Protein sequence: CASSLMGGVGYTF.

This chain connects TRBV18 to TRBJ1-1, with 7 positions matching TRBD1. The V segment lost 2 bases and the J segment 1 base; nucleotides outside the gene matches: 10. The CDR3 length is 17 residues. The germline V gene has CDR1 KGHSH and CDR2 LQKENI. CDR3 DNA sequence: TGTGCCAGCTCACCAGACAGGGTACTTGGGTCGAACACTGAAGCTTTCTTT. It codes for CASSPDRVLGSNTEAFF.

This clonotype was found many times. The rearrangement uses TRBV7-2 and TRBJ2-5; D is unresolved. The germline V gene encodes CDR1 SGHTA and CDR2 FQGNSA. Between the trimmed V and J ends, which lost 5 bases and 3 bases, there was a span of 22 bases. This CDR3 is 17 amino acids long. The CDR3 sequence is CASSHHPLAVVKETQYF. CDR3 nucleotide sequence: TGTGCCAGCAGCCACCATCCCCTTGCGGTTGTGAAAGAGACCCAGTACTTC.

The V gene is TRBV7-9, the J gene TRBJ2-7, with 9 bases identical to TRBD1. CDR3 length equals 18 residues. Germline CDR1 SEHNR, CDR2 FQNEAQ (reference sequence). V shed 5 bases and J 7 bases; nucleotides not matched to a gene: 21. The CDR3 is CASSARLMGQGMANEQYF. The CDR3 nucleotides read TGTGCCAGCAGCGCTCGACTGATGGGACAGGGAATGGCGAATGAGCAGTACTTC.

This clonotype was picked up a small number of times. A junction boundary mismatches the germline segment, possibly from a read error. The chain carries TRBV7-2 and TRBJ1-5; perhaps TRBD1 as D (5 bases). This CDR3 is 13 amino acids long. The V gene's germline CDR1 is SGHTA and CDR2 FQGNSA. The CDR3 sequence: CAGSLGPNQPQHF. CDR3 DNA sequence: TGTGCCGGCAGCTTGGGGCCAAATCAGCCCCAGCATTTT.

Comment on this clonotype: With a much larger clone just one base away, this may be a read error. The J gene is TRBJ1-2, the V gene TRBV10-1, with TRBD1 identical over 8 bases. Trimming cost V 5 bases and J 8 bases; bases outside gene matches: 7. This CDR3 region has 13 residues. CDR1 WNHNN and CDR2 SYGVQD come from the germline V gene (reference sequence). The CDR3 DNA reads TGCGCCAGCAGTAAGGACAGGGAGATGGGCTACACCTTC. This encodes CASSKDREMGYTF.

This rearrangement joins TRBV20-1 to TRBJ2-3, with 10 bases that match TRBD1. Germline values: CDR1 DFQATT, CDR2 SNEGSKA (reference sequence). The junction had 4 bases not matched to a gene; V was cut back by 2 bases and J by 2 bases. This CDR3 spans 15 amino acids. The CDR3 protein is CSARRGQGLTDTQYF. The CDR3, as DNA: TGCAGTGCTAGAAGGGGACAGGGGCTCACAGATACGCAGTATTTT.